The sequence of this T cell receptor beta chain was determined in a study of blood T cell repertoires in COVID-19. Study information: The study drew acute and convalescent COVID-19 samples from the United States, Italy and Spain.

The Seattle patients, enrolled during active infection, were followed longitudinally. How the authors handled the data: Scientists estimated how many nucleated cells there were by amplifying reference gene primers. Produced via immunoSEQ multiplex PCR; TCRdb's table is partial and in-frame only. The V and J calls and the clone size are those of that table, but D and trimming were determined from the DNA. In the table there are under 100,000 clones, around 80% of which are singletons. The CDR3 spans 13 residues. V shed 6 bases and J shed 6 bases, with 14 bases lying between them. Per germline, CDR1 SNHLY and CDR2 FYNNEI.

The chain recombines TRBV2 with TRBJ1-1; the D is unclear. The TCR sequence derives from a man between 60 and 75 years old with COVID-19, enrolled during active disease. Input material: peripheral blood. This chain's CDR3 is CASSAARFAEAFF. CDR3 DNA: TGTGCCAGCAGCGCGGCACGGTTTGCTGAAGCTTTCTTT.